This note documents a single T cell receptor (beta chain) sequence. As yet, its antigen is unknown. This CDR3 has 13 residues. Trimming removed 5 bases at V and 4 bases at J, with 11 bases between. The germline V gene has CDR1 SGHVS and CDR2 FNYEAQ. The data were taken from a study of T cells after yellow fever vaccination. MiXCR was run by TCRdb on the 5' RACE reads, yielding one entry per CDR3 protein. The sample records 27,000 or so distinct CDR3 sequences, approximately 4% being singletons. Study observations and caveats: Among primary-vaccination clones, most reappeared after the booster, at 95% to 96% for CD4 and more than 85% for CD8. Abundant clonotypes from the bulk population could get into FACS-sorted repertoires as contaminants.

This receptor was obtained from a man aged 25-45 years who received the YFV17D yellow fever vaccine. The chain joins TRBV7-6 to TRBJ2-5, with D possibly matching TRBD2 (5 bases). The sample in question was CD8+ T cells sorted from PBMCs, obtained 5 days after the yellow fever booster vaccination. Written as DNA, the CDR3 is TGTGCCAGCAGCCCTAACGAGGGAGAGACCCAGTACTTC. This encodes CASSPNEGETQYF.